The 10 T cell receptor beta chains presented below share a single source sample, sequenced in a study of beta chain features in type 1 diabetes. Reverse transcription of all isolated RNA meant that expressed TCRB transcripts were sequenced. Assay: immunoSEQ multiplex PCR; the TCRdb copy retains only in-frame clones and omits some. The sample lists about 370,000 clones, more than 12% occurring once. The sample taken for sequencing was naive CD4+ T cells from blood. Every receptor here comes from a woman under 30 in good health.

This chain joins TRBV27 and TRBJ1-5, with TRBD1 matching 8 bases. With V trimmed by 6 bases and J by 4 bases, 8 bases remained unmatched. The CDR3 contains 15 residues. The V gene's germline CDR1 is MNHEY and CDR2 SMNVEV (reference sequence). CDR3 nucleotide sequence: TGTGCCAGCAGCTCCCAGGACAGGGTAAATCAGCCCCAGCATTTT. Its translation is CASSSQDRVNQPQHF.

The V call is TRBV4-1, the J call TRBJ2-1; TRBD2 might be the D (6 bases). The CDR3 length is 16 residues. The germline V and J ends were trimmed by 2 bases and 0 bases, with 11 bases remaining between them. Germline lookup yields CDR1 MGHRA and CDR2 YSYEKL. The CDR3 here is CASSQLLANSYNEQFF. The CDR3 DNA reads as TGCGCCAGCAGCCAATTACTAGCTAACTCCTACAATGAGCAGTTCTTC.

The chain combines TRBV29-1 with TRBJ2-1; TRBD2 matches 10 bases. Germline-derived CDR1 and CDR2 are SQVTM and ANQGSEA. There are 15 residues in the CDR3. Trimming cost V 3 bases and J 8 bases; bases outside gene matches: 10. CDR3 protein: CSVESGRGSWDEQFF. The CDR3 nucleotides are TGCAGCGTTGAGAGCGGGAGGGGATCTTGGGATGAGCAGTTCTTC.

The sample holds a few counts of this clone. The chain joins TRBV9 to TRBJ2-1; TRBD2 aligns across 7 bases. Unmatched junction bases numbered 9, after V lost 0 bases and J lost 0 bases. Germline V CDR1 and CDR2: SGDLS, YYNGEE. The CDR3 is made up of 18 amino acids. Here the CDR3 DNA reads TGTGCCAGCAGCGTAGGGCTAGCGGATATAAGCTCCTACAATGAGCAGTTCTTC. Translated: CASSVGLADISSYNEQFF.

This chain connects TRBV19 to TRBJ2-3, with 9 bases lining up with TRBD1. This CDR3 spans 16 amino acids. Germline V CDR1 and CDR2: LNHDA, SQIVND (reference sequence). Unmatched junction bases numbered 11, after V lost 6 bases and J lost 4 bases. The CDR3 loop is CASSSPGQGSADTQYF. CDR3 sequence (DNA): TGTGCCAGTAGCAGTCCGGGACAGGGATCAGCAGATACGCAGTATTTT.

This clone was observed a handful of times. This sequence joins TRBV4-3 and TRBJ2-7, with 8 bases identical to TRBD1. CDR3 length: 15 amino acids. V lost 3 bases to trimming and J lost 5 bases; unmatched junction nucleotides: 9. Germline V gives CDR1 LGHNA, CDR2 YSLEER. The CDR3 DNA reads TGCGCCAGCAGCCATCAAGCGGACAGGGCGCACGAGCAGTACTTC. Translated: CASSHQADRAHEQYF.

DNA for the CDR3: TGTGCCAGTAGTATCGAGACTGGAAATCAGCCCCAGCATTTT. Amino acid sequence: CASSIETGNQPQHF. The rearrangement uses TRBV19 and TRBJ1-5; D call uncertain. Germline CDR1 reads LNHDA; CDR2 reads SQIVND (reference sequence). V was shortened by 3 bases and J by 4 bases, with 10 bases between the two germline ends. This CDR3 has 14 amino acids.

The chain couples TRBV19 to TRBJ2-1; 16 nucleotides align to TRBD2. Unmatched junction bases numbered 2, after V lost 2 bases and J lost 4 bases. This CDR3 spans 17 amino acids. CDR1 and CDR2 from the germline V gene are LNHDA and SQIVND (reference sequence). CDR3 sequence reads: CASSIPGLAGGYNEQFF. DNA for the CDR3: TGTGCCAGTAGTATACCGGGACTAGCGGGAGGGTACAATGAGCAGTTCTTC.

The table lists this clone with a few counts. The chain recombines TRBV5-4 with TRBJ2-5, with a weak D call TRBD2 (6 bases). V lost 4 bases to trimming and J lost 5 bases, with 12 bases between them. CDR1 is SGHNT, CDR2 YYREEE, per germline (reference sequence). The CDR3 spans 13 residues. The DNA for the CDR3 is TGTGCCAGCAGCCAGACTGGAGGGGAGACCCAGTACTTC. Translated: CASSQTGGETQYF.

This chain joins TRBV19 and TRBJ2-7; 9 bases agree with TRBD2. From germline, CDR1 is LNHDA and CDR2 SQIVND (reference sequence). Trimming cost V 3 bases and J 1 base; bases outside gene matches: 10. The CDR3 has 17 amino acids. The CDR3: CASSIDGSGSWSYEQYF. In nucleotides, the CDR3 is TGTGCCAGTAGTATCGATGGTAGCGGGAGCTGGTCCTACGAGCAGTACTTC.